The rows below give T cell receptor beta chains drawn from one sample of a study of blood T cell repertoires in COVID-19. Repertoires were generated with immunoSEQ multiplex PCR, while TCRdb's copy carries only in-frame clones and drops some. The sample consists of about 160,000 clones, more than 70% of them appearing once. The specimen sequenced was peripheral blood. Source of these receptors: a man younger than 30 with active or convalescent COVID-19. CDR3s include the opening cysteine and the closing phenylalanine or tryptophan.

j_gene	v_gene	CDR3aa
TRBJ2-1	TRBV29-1	CSAGQGTYNEQFF
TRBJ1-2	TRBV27	CASSPDRGLGYTF
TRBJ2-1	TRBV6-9	CASSYSWGHSNEQFF
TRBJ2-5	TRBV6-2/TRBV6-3	CASSYSTPTGQETQYF
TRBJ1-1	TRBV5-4	CASSLGHRDTEAFF
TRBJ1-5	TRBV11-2	CASSFGTPNQPQHF
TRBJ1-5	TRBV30	CAWSPNRDGLSNQPQHF
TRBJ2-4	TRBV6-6	CASRPLAGGLNIQYF
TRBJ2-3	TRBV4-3	CASSQVHLGTDTQYF
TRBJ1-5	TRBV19	CASSIRGDGNQPQHF
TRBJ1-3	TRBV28	CASSLAGSGSGNTIYF
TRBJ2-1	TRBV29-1	CSVSPGIAGVREQFF
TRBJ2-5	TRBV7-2	CASSSMAGVETQYF
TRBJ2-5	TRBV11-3	CASSFGAGGTQYF
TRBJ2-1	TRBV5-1	CASSLEAGHNEQFF
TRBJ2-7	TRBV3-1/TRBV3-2	CASRRRLAGDSYEQYF
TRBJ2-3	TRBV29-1	CSVDAGDTDTQYF
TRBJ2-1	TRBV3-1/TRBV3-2	CASSQTSLTAYNEQFF
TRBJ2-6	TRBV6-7	CASILNPKTGTSSGANVLTF
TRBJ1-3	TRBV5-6	CASSLLGQGSGNTIYF
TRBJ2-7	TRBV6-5	CASSYLRTGNYYEQYF
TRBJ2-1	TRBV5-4	CASSNPSLAGVRYNEQFF
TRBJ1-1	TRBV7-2	CASSLIGGASRAFF
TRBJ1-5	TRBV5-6	CASSLRSGNSNQPQHF
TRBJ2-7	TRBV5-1	CASRSGGDEQYF
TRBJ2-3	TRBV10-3	CAISEGGDTQYF
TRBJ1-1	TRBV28	CASSSQGTAEAFF
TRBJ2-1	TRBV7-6	CASSLELAGGPGREQFF
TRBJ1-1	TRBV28	CASSLPTGRMNTEAFF
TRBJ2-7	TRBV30	CAWNEGTAYEQYF
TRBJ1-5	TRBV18	CASSLGQQARNQPQHF
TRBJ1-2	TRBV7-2	CASSHIRDRKNYGYTF
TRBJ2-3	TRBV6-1	CASSEGPVSTDTQYF
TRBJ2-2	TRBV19	CASGQNTGELFF
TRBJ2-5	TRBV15	CATSRTGTSGRSHETQYF
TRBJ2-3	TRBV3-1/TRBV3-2	CASSPSWAPSDTQYF
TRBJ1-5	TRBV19	CASSMGQINQPQHF
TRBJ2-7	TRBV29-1	CSVEEGPQSGYEQYF
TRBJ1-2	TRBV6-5	CASSWDNYGYTF
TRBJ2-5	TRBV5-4	CASSRRSGLEETQYF
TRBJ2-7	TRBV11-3	CASSLAAGIPYEQYF
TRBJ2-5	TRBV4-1	CASSLGGTQYF
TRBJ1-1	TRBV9	CASSFTGTGNTEAFF
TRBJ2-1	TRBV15	CATSRDKLAPYNEQFF
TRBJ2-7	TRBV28	CATTLAGGGTYEQYF
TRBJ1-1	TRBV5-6	CASSPRTGLRMNTEAFF
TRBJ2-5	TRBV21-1	CASSKEGQGMNGETQYF
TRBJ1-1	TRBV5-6	CASSLAGRAVIGTEAFF
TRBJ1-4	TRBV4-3	CASSQRQGVGEKLFF
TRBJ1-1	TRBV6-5	CASSRQGTLNTEAFF
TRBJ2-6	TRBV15	CATSRDMLPGAPSGANVLTF